These 7 T cell receptor beta chains were sequenced from one sample in a study of breast tumors, draining lymph nodes, adjacent tissues. Breast cancer patients provided tissue from their axillary draining lymph nodes. One entry per CDR3 protein results from TCRdb running MiXCR on the multiplex PCR reads. The sample holds about 200,000 distinct CDR3 sequences, roughly 31% seen once. The sample comprised axillary lymph node tissue. Receptors originate from a female donor with breast cancer. Some clones in this sample may be carry-over from other donors' samples.

The chain has TRBV13 and TRBJ2-7; 9 bases match TRBD1. This CDR3 is 16 amino acids long. The germline V gene has CDR1 PRHDT and CDR2 FYEKMQ (reference sequence). The V gene end was trimmed by 5 bases and the J gene end by 3 bases; junction bases not matched to a gene: 11. Here the CDR3 DNA reads TGTGCCAGCAGCCCGGGACAGGGAATTGGATTCTACGAGCAGTACTTC. Translated: CASSPGQGIGFYEQYF. Using reference TRBV13 and TRBJ2-7 for the parts outside the CDR3, the full variable domain is AAGVIQSPRHLIKEKRETATLKCYPIPRHDTVYWYQQGPGQDPQFLISFYEKMQSDKGSIPDRFSAQQFSDYHSELNMSSLELGDSALYFCASSPGQGIGFYEQYFGPGTRLTVT.

This clonotype was seen ten or more times. The gene calls are TRBV7-8 and TRBJ1-2, with TRBD1 as a possible D gene (5 bases). The CDR3 extends over 14 amino acids. CDR1 and CDR2 (germline): SGHVS, FQNEAQ. The ends were cut back, 5 bases at V and 8 bases at J, with 18 bases in the middle. The CDR3 loop reads CASSPRGANGGYTF. In DNA, the CDR3 is TGTGCCAGCAGCCCCAGAGGGGCCAACGGAGGCTACACCTTC.

V gene TRBV3-1 combines with J gene TRBJ2-3; no clear D gene. The CDR3 is 13 residues long. Germline CDR1 is LGHDT and CDR2 is YNNKEL (reference sequence). Trimming took off 0 bases at V and 11 bases at J, with 12 bases between the two ends. The CDR3 reads CASSQDRENEQYF. DNA for the CDR3: TGTGCCAGCAGCCAAGATCGTGAGAATGAGCAGTATTTT.

The table lists this clonotype with many counts. The chain is built from TRBV6-1 and TRBJ2-7; D unresolved. Germline CDR1 reads MNHNS; CDR2 reads SASEGT. The germline V and J ends were trimmed by 10 bases and 3 bases, with 10 bases remaining between them. The CDR3 extends over 11 amino acids. The CDR3 here is CAIGSYYEQYF. In DNA form, the CDR3 reads TGTGCCATCGGGTCTTACTACGAGCAGTACTTC.

At least ten counts were recorded for this clonotype. The V gene is TRBV5-5, the J gene TRBJ2-7; D is possibly TRBD2 (5 bases). This CDR3 spans 14 amino acids. CDR1 is SGHKS and CDR2 is YYEKEE in the germline V gene (reference sequence). The V end was cut by 0 bases, the J end by 4 bases, with 11 bases between. The DNA of the CDR3 is TGTGCCAGCAGCTTGGATCCAGCGGCTTACGAGCAGTACTTC. Its translation is CASSLDPAAYEQYF.

In this sample, this clonotype turned up many times. V gene TRBV12-3 or TRBV12-4 combines with J gene TRBJ2-3; TRBD1 might be the D (6 bases). With 6 bases removed from V and 1 base from J, the gap between germline ends came to 20 bases. The CDR3 runs to 17 residues. The CDR3 is CASSWGLRGARTDTQYF. The CDR3 DNA reads as TGTGCCAGCAGCTGGGGGCTCCGGGGCGCCCGCACAGATACGCAGTATTTT.

There are many counts of this clonotype. The gene calls are TRBV30 and TRBJ1-2; possibly TRBD1 for D (6 bases). CDR1 is GTSNPN and CDR2 is SVGIG in the germline V gene (reference sequence). With 1 base removed from V and 2 bases from J, the gap between germline ends came to 8 bases. The CDR3 sequence is 13 residues long. In nucleotides, the CDR3 is TGTGCCTGGAGTGAGGGGGGGAACTATGGCTACACCTTC. Translating it yields CAWSEGGNYGYTF.